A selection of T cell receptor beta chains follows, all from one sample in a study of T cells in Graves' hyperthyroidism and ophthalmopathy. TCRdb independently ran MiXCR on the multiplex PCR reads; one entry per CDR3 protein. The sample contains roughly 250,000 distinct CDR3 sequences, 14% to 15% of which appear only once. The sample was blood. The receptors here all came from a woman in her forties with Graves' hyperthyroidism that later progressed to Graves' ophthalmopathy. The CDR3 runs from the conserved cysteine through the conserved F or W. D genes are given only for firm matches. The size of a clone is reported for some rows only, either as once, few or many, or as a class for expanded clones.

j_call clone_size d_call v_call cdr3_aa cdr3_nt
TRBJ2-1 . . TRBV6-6 CASSYRGLWFF TGTGCCAGCAGTTACCGTGGGCTCTGGTTCTTC
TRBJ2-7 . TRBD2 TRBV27 CASRPQGLAGGSNPNEQYF TGTGCCAGCAGACCACAGGGACTAGCGGGAGGCTCCAACCCCAACGAGCAGTACTTC
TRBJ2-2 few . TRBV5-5 CASSGQRGAGTGELFF TGTGCCAGCAGCGGACAGAGGGGCGCGGGCACCGGGGAGCTGTTTTTT
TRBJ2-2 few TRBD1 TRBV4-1 CASSQRTGKTGELFF TGCGCCAGCAGTCAAAGGACAGGGAAGACCGGGGAGCTGTTTTTT
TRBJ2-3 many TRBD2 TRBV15 CATSSVQLLAGTDTQYF TGTGCCACCAGCAGTGTCCAACTACTAGCGGGCACAGATACGCAGTATTTT
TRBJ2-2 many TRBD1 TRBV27 CASGKDRVPLNTGELFF TGTGCCAGCGGCAAGGACAGGGTCCCATTGAACACCGGGGAGCTGTTTTTT
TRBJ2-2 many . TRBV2 CASSRFGELFF TGTGCCAGCAGTCGTTTCGGGGAGCTGTTTTTT
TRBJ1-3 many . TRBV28 CASSFSPSTIYF TGTGCCAGCAGTTTCAGTCCTAGCACCATATATTTT
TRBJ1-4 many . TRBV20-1 CSAYTSGRLNEKLFF TGCAGTGCTTATACCTCCGGACGGCTTAATGAAAAACTGTTTTTT
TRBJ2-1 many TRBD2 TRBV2 CASKTSGSSYNEQFF TGTGCCAGCAAAACTAGCGGGAGCTCCTACAATGAGCAGTTCTTC
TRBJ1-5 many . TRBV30 CAWSVLGPYQPQHF TGTGCCTGGAGTGTACTGGGACCTTATCAGCCCCAGCATTTT
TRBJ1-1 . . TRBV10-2 CASSTPRGVNTEAFF TGCGCCAGCAGTACGCCCAGGGGAGTGAACACTGAAGCTTTCTTT
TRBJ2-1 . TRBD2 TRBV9 CASSPPLAGVKRSYNEQFF TGTGCCAGCAGCCCCCCCCTGGCGGGAGTAAAAAGGTCCTACAATGAGCAGTTCTTC
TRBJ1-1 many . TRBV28 CASSFPGPNTEAFF TGTGCCAGCAGTTTCCCCGGACCGAACACTGAAGCTTTCTTT
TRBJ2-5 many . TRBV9 CASSARGGGGAETQYF TGTGCCAGCAGCGCCAGAGGCGGAGGAGGGGCAGAGACCCAGTACTTC
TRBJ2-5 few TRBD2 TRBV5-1 CASSLEQLAGRETQYF TGCGCCAGCAGCTTGGAGCAACTAGCGGGAAGAGAGACCCAGTACTTC
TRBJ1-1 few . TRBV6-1 CASSGRGANTEAFF TGTGCCAGCAGTGGGCGGGGAGCGAACACTGAAGCTTTCTTT
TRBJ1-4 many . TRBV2 CASSRGQWNEKLFF TGTGCCAGCAGCCGAGGGCAGTGGAATGAAAAACTGTTTTTT
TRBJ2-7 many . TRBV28 CASSLPQFHPSYEQYF TGTGCCAGCAGTTTACCTCAATTCCATCCTTCCTACGAGCAGTACTTC
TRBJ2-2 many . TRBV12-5 CASGLVLRENTGELFF TGTGCTAGTGGTTTGGTACTTAGAGAAAACACCGGGGAGCTGTTTTTT
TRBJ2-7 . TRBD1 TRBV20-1 CSAMVGQGTSYEQYF TGCAGTGCTATGGTGGGACAGGGCACTTCCTACGAGCAGTACTTC
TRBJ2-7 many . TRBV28 CASSSFKDAAYEQYF TGTGCCAGCAGTTCTTTCAAGGACGCTGCCTACGAGCAGTACTTC
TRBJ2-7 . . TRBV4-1 CASSQGVSSGYEQYF TGCGCCAGCAGCCAAGGGGTCAGTTCCGGCTACGAGCAGTACTTC
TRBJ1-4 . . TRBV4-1 CASSHGWSGFREKLFF TGCGCCAGCAGCCATGGTTGGAGCGGTTTTAGAGAAAAACTGTTTTTT